The 10 T cell receptor beta chains listed next were all sequenced from one sample in a study of long-term antiretroviral therapy in people with HIV. Survey level was the resolution at which the v3.0 immunoSEQ assay ran. The repertoire was sequenced with immunoSEQ multiplex PCR; TCRdb's copy has only in-frame clones and lacks some. The sample holds over 25,000 clones, over 80% seen once. The sequences come from unsorted PBMCs, collected about 2.7 years after starting antiretroviral therapy. The receptor source for this set is a young man with HIV.

This rearrangement joins TRBV7-2 to TRBJ2-7; possible D gene TRBD2, 5 bases. Germline CDR1 SGHTA, CDR2 FQGNSA. CDR3 length: 14 amino acids. V was trimmed by 0 bases and J by 1 base, leaving 7 bases between them. The DNA of the CDR3 is TGTGCCAGCAGCTTAGCTCGGGGTTCCTACGAGCAGTACTTC. This encodes CASSLARGSYEQYF.

This clone appeared a single time. The chain uses TRBV28 and TRBJ1-6; possibly TRBD1 for D (6 bases). V dropped 5 bases and J dropped 10 bases, with 15 bases sitting between them. Looked up from germline, CDR1 is MDHEN and CDR2 is SYDVKM. This CDR3 has 14 residues. The chain's CDR3 is CASSVKGDGSPLHF. CDR3 in DNA: TGTGCCAGCAGTGTCAAGGGGGATGGGTCACCCCTCCACTTT.

This sequence joins TRBV5-1 and TRBJ1-6; TRBD1 matches 8 bases. The CDR3 length is 15 residues. CDR1 is SGHRS and CDR2 is YFSETQ in the germline V gene. J was trimmed by 5 bases and V by 0 bases; bases with no gene match: 1. The CDR3 here is CASSLGQGNNSPLHF. CDR3 DNA sequence: TGCGCCAGCAGCTTGGGACAGGGGAATAATTCACCCCTCCACTTT.

Only a few counts were recorded for this clone. This sequence joins TRBV27 and TRBJ1-5, with D unclear. CDR1 is MNHEY, CDR2 SMNVEV, per germline (reference sequence). The CDR3 length is 15 residues. With 3 bases removed from V and 2 bases from J, the gap between germline ends came to 11 bases. CDR3 bases: TGTGCCAGCAGTTTGGAAGGGTCGGGCAATCAGCCCCAGCATTTT. Protein sequence: CASSLEGSGNQPQHF.

J is TRBJ2-7 and V is TRBV2; 9 bases map to TRBD2. V was pared by 11 bases and J by 4 bases, with 12 bases of the junction left unmatched. The CDR3 runs to 14 residues. Looked up from germline, CDR1 is SNHLY and CDR2 is FYNNEI. CDR3 in DNA: TGTGCCTCCCCGGGCCCCAGCGGGGGGTACGAGCAGTACTTC. Amino acids: CASPGPSGGYEQYF.

The genes are TRBV4-3 and TRBJ1-5; TRBD1 might be the D (6 bases). The V end lost 0 bases, the J end lost 2 bases, and 11 bases lay between the germline ends. Per the germline V gene, CDR1 is LGHNA and CDR2 is YSLEER. CDR3 size: 16 residues. The CDR3 region has the DNA TGCGCCAGCAGCCAAGATCCAGGGGACGGCAATCAGCCCCAGCATTTT. Its translation: CASSQDPGDGNQPQHF.

The chain couples TRBV7-2 to TRBJ1-5; no reliable D call. CDR1 SGHTA and CDR2 FQGNSA come from the germline V gene. This CDR3 is built from 14 residues. V lost 3 bases and J 0 bases, leaving 6 bases between the germline ends. CDR3 region: CASSLYLSNQPQHF. The CDR3 DNA reads as TGTGCCAGCAGCTTGTACCTTAGCAATCAGCCCCAGCATTTT.

The chain employs TRBV7-9 and TRBJ2-2, with D possibly called TRBD1 or TRBD2 (5 bases each). Trimming left V 4 bases short and J 1 base short, with 13 bases between. Germline CDR1 reads SEHNR; CDR2 reads FQNEAQ (reference sequence). The CDR3 is 16 amino acids. The CDR3 reads CASSSGTDMNTGELFF. Written as DNA, the CDR3 is TGTGCCAGCAGCTCCGGGACCGATATGAACACCGGGGAGCTGTTTTTT.

This sequence joins TRBV6-6 and TRBJ1-2, with 12 bases that match TRBD1. The CDR3 has 16 amino acids. Germline V lookup: CDR1 MNHNY, CDR2 SVGAGI (reference sequence). V was pared by 6 bases and J by 8 bases, with 13 bases of the junction left unmatched. The DNA for the CDR3 is TGTGCCAGCAGACCCACTACCCGGGACAGGGGGCACGGCTACACCTTC. Amino acid sequence: CASRPTTRDRGHGYTF.

This clone was picked up one time. This chain uses TRBV10-3 with TRBJ2-3, with 11 bases that match TRBD2. V trimming: 4 bases; J trimming: 4 bases; junction bases outside the gene matches: 13. CDR1 and CDR2 (germline): ENHRY, SYGVKD. The CDR3 is made up of 18 amino acids. The CDR3 DNA reads TGTGCCATCAGTGGAAGGAATAGCGGGGGGGCCGGGGCAGATACGCAGTATTTT. Its protein is CAISGRNSGGAGADTQYF.